This TCR beta chain was observed in a study of T cell changes during pregnancy in multiple sclerosis. The method was immunoSEQ multiplex PCR; TCRdb's version includes in-frame clones alone and lacks a portion of them. The table has fewer than 15,000 clones, approximately 91% seen once. This sequence was found in a female donor with multiple sclerosis, enrolled in a pregnancy study. Here the sequenced sample was CD8+ T cells from peripheral blood mononuclear cells, taken in the first trimester of pregnancy.

Here the CDR3 reads CASKMGSKDTGELFF. Written as DNA, the CDR3 is TGTGCCTCGAAAATGGGCAGCAAGGACACCGGGGAGCTGTTTTTT. The rearrangement uses TRBV30 and TRBJ2-2; no clear D. The CDR3 has 15 amino acids. Between the trimmed V and J ends, which lost 7 bases and 3 bases, there was a span of 18 bases. Germline V CDR1 and CDR2: GTSNPN, SVGIG (reference sequence).